This T cell receptor beta chain was found in a study of beta chain features in type 1 diabetes (dated by TCRdb to the late 2010s). Concerning the study at large: Mean age, gender distribution, total cell number and subset yield were not different between patients and healthy donors. The study compared TCRB repertoires of sorted circulating CD4+ T cell subsets between recently diagnosed type 1 diabetes patients and matched healthy donors. A total of around 110,000,000 sorted cells were examined across all samples, and RNA yield correlated strongly with the number of cells per subset. Whereas all 30 or so donors provided naive and central memory subsets, regulatory and stem cell-like memory subsets were isolated from just 8 patients and roughly 8 healthy donors. The paper as a whole reports these results and caveats: Fewer insertions and more nucleotide deletions at VDJ recombination sites were observed in patients with type 1 diabetes, implying thymic rearrangement abnormalities. Type 1 diabetes patients showed a moderate but significant shortening of TCRB CDR3 length in all four CD4+ subsets. HLA sub-analyses involved small numbers of individuals, so any influence of HLA type on TCRB rearrangement remained unresolved. The naive, central memory and regulatory TCRB repertoires appeared to resemble one another more closely among patients than among healthy donors. PCR might favor shorter templates, but patient and control samples were amplified and corrected together, so any skew would affect both groups equally. Because cDNA was sequenced instead of genomic DNA, activated cells with high expression could be over-represented, although the groups did not differ in activation or CD3 levels.

The CDR3, cysteine through phenylalanine, is 14 amino acids long. The DNA shown is the 42-base CDR3, in frame from base 1. The germline V gene encodes CDR1 LGHNA and CDR2 YNFKEQ. Each donor gave one peripheral blood draw, averaging around 0.11 L, which was collected into heparinised tubes. A BD FACSAria II was used to sort naive, central memory, regulatory and stem cell-like memory CD4+ T cells with a panel that included CD45RO, CCR7, CD25, CD127, CD95 and CD27. All sorted populations exceeded 95% purity. PBMCs were isolated immediately by Lymphoprep density gradient centrifugation and stained directly without culture. So that batch effects would be minimized, each experiment stained and sorted samples in pairs, pairing one healthy donor with one patient. All of the isolated RNA was reverse transcribed with the High Capacity cDNA Reverse Transcription Kit, so expressed TCRB transcripts were sequenced. Deep immunoSEQ sequencing was performed on naive, central memory and regulatory T cell samples, with an average of about 3.6 million total reads per sample. Sorted cells were lysed in RLT buffer, and RNA was extracted using DNase-treated RNeasy Micro or Mini kits according to cell number. To prevent cross-contamination, each cell subset was processed individually, whereas patient and healthy donor samples were processed jointly. TCRB sequences were amplified from cDNA with the immunoSEQ multiplex PCR, producing 87-bp fragments spanning the CDR3 region. The amplicons were sequenced using the Illumina HiSeq platform. Per the source publication's procedure: PCR bias was computationally corrected using synthetic template baselines, reads within Hamming distance 2 were collapsed, and singletons that could not be merged were discarded. Reads were aligned to IMGT to assign V, D and J genes, CDR3 length, and insertions or deletions at six rearrangement sites. Clonotype counts were normalized to sorted cell number within each subset before computing true diversity and Gini coefficients with the tcR R package. The overlap coefficient, calculated on TCRB nucleotide sequences, was used to measure repertoire sharing. What TCRdb holds here is the immuneACCESS table cut down to in-frame rearrangements. Part of the clones is not present; checked against another copy, under half of the missing clones reflect an unresolved V gene, and the others are unexplained. V, J and clone size are taken as reported in that table, and D and trimming were inferred from the DNA itself. The sample table contains around 340,000 clones; only one count was recorded for approximately 8.2% of them. Of the sample, 0.44% falls within the top ten clones.

A note on this clone: Which antigen it targets is not known. Germline is not matched at one junction end, which may reflect a read error.

This TCR was sampled from a woman between 18 and 30 years old in good health. Specimen: central memory CD4+ T cells from blood. The rearranged chain carries TRBV4-2 and TRBJ2-1; 7 bases in between match TRBD2. For the CDR3, the sequence is CASSQPGDYHEQFF. The DNA sequence reads TGTGCCAGCAGCCAACCCGGGGACTACCATGAGCAGTTCTTC.